This record looks at one TCR beta chain sequence and its context. The CDR3 is 13 amino acids. V gave up 2 bases and J gave up 6 bases, with 7 bases separating them. Germline V CDR1 and CDR2: SEHNR, FQNEAQ (reference sequence). This record belongs to a study of blood T cell repertoires in COVID-19. Study at large: T cells, B-cell-depleted T cells, or PBMCs supplied cDNA or gDNA.

This table comes from immunoSEQ multiplex PCR, and its TCRdb copy is limited to in-frame clones, with some not included. This table holds more than 250,000 clones, around nine tenths found once. The chain has TRBV7-9 and TRBJ2-2, with no clear D. This receptor was identified in a man between 45 and 60 years old with active or convalescent COVID-19. The sample was peripheral blood. The CDR3 DNA reads as TGTGCCAGCAGCTTATTGAGCGCCGGGGAGCTGTTTTTT. Residues: CASSLLSAGELFF.